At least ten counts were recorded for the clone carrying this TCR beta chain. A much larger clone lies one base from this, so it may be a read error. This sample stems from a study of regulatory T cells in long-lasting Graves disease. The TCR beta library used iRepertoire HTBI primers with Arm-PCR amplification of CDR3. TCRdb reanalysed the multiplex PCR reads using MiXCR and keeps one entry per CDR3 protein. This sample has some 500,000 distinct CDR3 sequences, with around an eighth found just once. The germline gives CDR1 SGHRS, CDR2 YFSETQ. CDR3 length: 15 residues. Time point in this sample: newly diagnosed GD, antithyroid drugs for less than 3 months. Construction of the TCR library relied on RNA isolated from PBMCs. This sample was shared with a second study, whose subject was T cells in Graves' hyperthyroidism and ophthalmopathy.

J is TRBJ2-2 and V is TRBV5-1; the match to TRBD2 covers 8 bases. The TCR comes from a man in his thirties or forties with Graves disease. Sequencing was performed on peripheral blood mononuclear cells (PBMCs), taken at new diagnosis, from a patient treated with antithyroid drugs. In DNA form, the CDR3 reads TGCGCCGGCAGCCCGTTAGCGGGACCCACCGGGGAGCTGTTTTTT. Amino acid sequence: CAGSPLAGPTGELFF.